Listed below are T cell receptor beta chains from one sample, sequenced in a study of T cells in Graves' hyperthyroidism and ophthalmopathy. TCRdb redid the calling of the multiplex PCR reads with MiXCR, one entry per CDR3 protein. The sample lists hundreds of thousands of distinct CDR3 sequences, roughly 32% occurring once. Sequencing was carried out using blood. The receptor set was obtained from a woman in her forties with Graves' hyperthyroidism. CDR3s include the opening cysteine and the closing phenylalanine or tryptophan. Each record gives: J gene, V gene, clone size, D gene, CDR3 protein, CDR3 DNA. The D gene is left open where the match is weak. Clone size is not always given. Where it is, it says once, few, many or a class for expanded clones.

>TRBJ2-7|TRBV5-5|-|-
CASSQDPGFRGSYEQYF
TGCGCCAGCAGCCAAGATCCAGGATTCCGGGGCTCCTACGAGCAGTACTTC
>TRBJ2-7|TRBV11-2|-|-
CASSLVKGAAYEQYF
TGTGCCAGCAGCTTAGTGAAGGGAGCAGCCTACGAGCAGTACTTC
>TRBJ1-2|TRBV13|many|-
CASSLYEGNYGYTF
TGTGCCAGCAGCTTGTACGAGGGAAACTATGGCTACACCTTC
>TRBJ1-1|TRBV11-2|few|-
CASSSYSLASDTEAFF
TGTGCCAGCAGCTCTTACAGTCTGGCGAGCGACACTGAAGCTTTCTTT
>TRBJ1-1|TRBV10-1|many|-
CASSAFEMNTEAFF
TGCGCCAGCAGCGCGTTTGAGATGAACACTGAAGCTTTCTTT
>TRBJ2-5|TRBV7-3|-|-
CASSLNPSSETQYF
TGTGCCAGCAGCTTAAACCCTTCGAGTGAGACTCAGTACTTC
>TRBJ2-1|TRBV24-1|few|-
CATSPRAAPSYNEQFF
TGTGCCACCAGCCCACGAGCGGCCCCATCCTACAATGAGCAGTTCTTC
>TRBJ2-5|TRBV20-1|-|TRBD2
CSARDLAGAQETQYF
TGCAGTGCTAGAGATCTAGCGGGAGCCCAAGAGACCCAGTACTTC
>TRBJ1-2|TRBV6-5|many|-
CASRQLNYGYTF
TGTGCCAGCAGACAGCTTAACTATGGCTACACCTTC
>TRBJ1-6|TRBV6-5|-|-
CASRALGSGSPLHF
TGTGCCAGCAGAGCTCTTGGTAGCGGTTCACCCCTCCACTTT
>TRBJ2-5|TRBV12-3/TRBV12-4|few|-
CASSSGAGQETQYF
TGTGCCAGCAGTTCGGGGGCCGGACAAGAGACCCAGTACTTC
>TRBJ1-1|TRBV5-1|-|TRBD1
CASSLGVSRGPGTEAFF
TGCGCCAGCAGCTTGGGAGTATCTAGGGGGCCGGGCACTGAAGCTTTCTTT
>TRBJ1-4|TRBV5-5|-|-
CASSSGGRTNEKLFF
TGTGCCAGCAGTTCGGGCGGGCGGACTAATGAAAAACTGTTTTTT
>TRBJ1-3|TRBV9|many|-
CASSGISGNTIYF
TGTGCCAGCAGCGGTATTTCTGGAAACACCATATATTTT
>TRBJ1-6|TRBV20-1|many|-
CSAGAAGRESPLHF
TGCAGTGCCGGGGCGGCAGGGCGGGAATCACCCCTCCACTTT
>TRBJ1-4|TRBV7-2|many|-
CASSNREMGEKLFF
TGTGCCAGCAGCAACCGGGAGATGGGGGAAAAACTGTTTTTT
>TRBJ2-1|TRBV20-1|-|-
CSTPELGYNEQFF
TGCAGTACCCCCGAGCTTGGTTACAATGAGCAGTTCTTC
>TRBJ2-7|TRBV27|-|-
CASSLHTSYEQYF
TGTGCCAGCAGTTTGCACACCTCCTACGAGCAGTACTTC
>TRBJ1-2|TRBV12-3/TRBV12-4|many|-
CASSFIQNYGYTF
TGTGCCAGCAGTTTCATTCAGAACTATGGCTACACCTTC
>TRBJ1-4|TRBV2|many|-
CASSVVDSEKLFF
TGTGCCAGCAGTGTCGTAGATTCTGAAAAACTGTTTTTT
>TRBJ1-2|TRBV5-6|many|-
CASSFHLTRGYTF
TGTGCCAGCAGCTTCCATTTGACTCGGGGCTACACCTTC
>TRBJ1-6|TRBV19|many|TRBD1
CASTSGQGNSPLHF
TGTGCCAGTACCTCGGGACAGGGGAATTCACCCCTCCACTTT
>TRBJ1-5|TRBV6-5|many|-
CASTDTRDQPQHF
TGTGCCAGCACCGATACAAGGGATCAGCCCCAGCATTTT
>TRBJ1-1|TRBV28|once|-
CASSFSGLVNTEAFF
TGTGCCAGCAGTTTCTCTGGTTTGGTGAACACTGAAGCTTTCTTT
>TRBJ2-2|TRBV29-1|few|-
CSVRAGAGELFF
TGCAGCGTTAGGGCGGGCGCCGGGGAGCTGTTTTTT
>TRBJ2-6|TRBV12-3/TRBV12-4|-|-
CAISESTPGRDFSGANVLTF
TGTGCCATCAGTGAGTCGACCCCCGGCAGAGACTTCTCTGGGGCCAACGTCCTGACTTTC
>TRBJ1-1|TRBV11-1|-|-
CASSQVWDTEAFF
TGTGCCAGCAGCCAGGTGTGGGACACTGAAGCTTTCTTT
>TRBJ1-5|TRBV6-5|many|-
CASSDEYSNQPQHF
TGTGCCAGCAGTGACGAATATAGCAATCAGCCCCAGCATTTT
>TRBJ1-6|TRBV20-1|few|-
CSARKRPTTNSPLHF
TGCAGTGCTAGGAAGCGACCTACCACTAATTCACCCCTCCACTTT
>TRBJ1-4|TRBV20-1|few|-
CSARRGLGDEKLFF
TGCAGTGCTAGGAGAGGGCTCGGCGATGAAAAACTGTTTTTT
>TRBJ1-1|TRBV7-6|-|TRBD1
CASSRLTGTVDTEAFF
TGTGCCAGCAGCCGACTAACCGGGACAGTAGACACTGAAGCTTTCTTT
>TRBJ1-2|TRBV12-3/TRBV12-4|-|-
CASSLGPSSGDYTF
TGTGCCAGCAGTTTGGGTCCCAGCTCAGGGGACTACACCTTC
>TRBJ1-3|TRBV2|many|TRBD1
CASRDRVSSGNTIYF
TGTGCCAGCAGAGACAGGGTTAGCTCTGGAAACACCATATATTTT
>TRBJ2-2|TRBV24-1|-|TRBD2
CATAGGINTGELFF
TGTGCCACCGCCGGGGGGATAAACACCGGGGAGCTGTTTTTT
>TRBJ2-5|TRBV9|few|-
CASSVGGEGQETQYF
TGTGCCAGCAGTGTAGGGGGGGAAGGGCAAGAGACCCAGTACTTC
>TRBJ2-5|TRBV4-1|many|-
CASSQERDTQETQYF
TGCGCCAGCAGCCAAGAGAGGGACACCCAAGAGACCCAGTACTTC
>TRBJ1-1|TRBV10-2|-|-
CSSPSVTEAFF
TGCTCCAGCCCGTCAGTCACTGAAGCTTTCTTT
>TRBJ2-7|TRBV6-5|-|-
CASSYSTMGAAEQYF
TGTGCCAGCAGTTACTCCACCATGGGAGCAGCCGAGCAGTACTTC
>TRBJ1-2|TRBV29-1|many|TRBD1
CSVVGQETNYGYTF
TGCAGCGTTGTAGGACAGGAGACTAACTATGGCTACACCTTC
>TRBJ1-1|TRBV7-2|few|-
CASSGDLTTEAFF
TGTGCCAGCAGTGGGGACCTTACGACTGAAGCTTTCTTT
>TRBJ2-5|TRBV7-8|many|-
CASSDPRAAGRTQYF
TGTGCCAGCAGCGACCCTCGGGCGGCAGGTCGGACCCAGTACTTC
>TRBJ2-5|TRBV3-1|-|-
CASSHPIEETQYF
TGTGCCAGCAGCCACCCCATTGAGGAGACCCAGTACTTC
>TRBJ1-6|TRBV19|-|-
CASSIAFGDSPLHF
TGTGCCAGTAGTATCGCCTTCGGGGATTCACCCCTCCACTTT
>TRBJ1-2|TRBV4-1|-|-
CASSQVAIGGYGYTF
TGCGCCAGCAGCCAAGTGGCCATCGGGGGCTATGGCTACACCTTC
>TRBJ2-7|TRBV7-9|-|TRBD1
CASSPRGTGDGEQYF
TGTGCCAGCAGCCCCCGGGGGACAGGGGACGGGGAGCAGTACTTC
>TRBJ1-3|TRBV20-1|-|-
CSAMHSLQTSGNTIYF
TGCAGTGCTATGCACAGCCTACAGACTAGCGGAAACACCATATATTTT
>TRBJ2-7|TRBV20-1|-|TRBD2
CSAMGLAGAEQYF
TGCAGTGCTATGGGGCTAGCGGGGGCCGAGCAGTACTTC
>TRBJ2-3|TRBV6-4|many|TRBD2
CASSGTSGGTDTQYF
TGTGCCAGCAGTGGGACTAGCGGGGGCACAGATACGCAGTATTTT
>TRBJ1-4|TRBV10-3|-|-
CASKKASHEKLFF
TGTGCCAGCAAGAAAGCCAGCCATGAAAAACTGTTTTTT
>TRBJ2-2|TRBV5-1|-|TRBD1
CASSLTGGASTGELFF
TGTGCCAGCAGCTTGACAGGGGGGGCGTCCACCGGGGAGCTGTTTTTT